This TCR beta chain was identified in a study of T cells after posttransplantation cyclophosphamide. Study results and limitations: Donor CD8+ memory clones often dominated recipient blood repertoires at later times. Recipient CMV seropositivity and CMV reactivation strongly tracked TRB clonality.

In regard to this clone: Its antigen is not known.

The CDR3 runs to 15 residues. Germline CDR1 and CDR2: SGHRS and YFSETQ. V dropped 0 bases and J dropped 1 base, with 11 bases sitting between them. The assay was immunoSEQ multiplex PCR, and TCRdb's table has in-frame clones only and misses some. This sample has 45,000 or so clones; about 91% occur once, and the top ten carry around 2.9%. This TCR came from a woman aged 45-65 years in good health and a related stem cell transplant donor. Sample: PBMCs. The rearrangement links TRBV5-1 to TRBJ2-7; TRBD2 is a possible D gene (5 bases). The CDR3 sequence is CASSLGGNPSYEQYF. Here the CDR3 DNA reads TGCGCCAGCAGCTTGGGAGGGAACCCTTCCTACGAGCAGTACTTC.